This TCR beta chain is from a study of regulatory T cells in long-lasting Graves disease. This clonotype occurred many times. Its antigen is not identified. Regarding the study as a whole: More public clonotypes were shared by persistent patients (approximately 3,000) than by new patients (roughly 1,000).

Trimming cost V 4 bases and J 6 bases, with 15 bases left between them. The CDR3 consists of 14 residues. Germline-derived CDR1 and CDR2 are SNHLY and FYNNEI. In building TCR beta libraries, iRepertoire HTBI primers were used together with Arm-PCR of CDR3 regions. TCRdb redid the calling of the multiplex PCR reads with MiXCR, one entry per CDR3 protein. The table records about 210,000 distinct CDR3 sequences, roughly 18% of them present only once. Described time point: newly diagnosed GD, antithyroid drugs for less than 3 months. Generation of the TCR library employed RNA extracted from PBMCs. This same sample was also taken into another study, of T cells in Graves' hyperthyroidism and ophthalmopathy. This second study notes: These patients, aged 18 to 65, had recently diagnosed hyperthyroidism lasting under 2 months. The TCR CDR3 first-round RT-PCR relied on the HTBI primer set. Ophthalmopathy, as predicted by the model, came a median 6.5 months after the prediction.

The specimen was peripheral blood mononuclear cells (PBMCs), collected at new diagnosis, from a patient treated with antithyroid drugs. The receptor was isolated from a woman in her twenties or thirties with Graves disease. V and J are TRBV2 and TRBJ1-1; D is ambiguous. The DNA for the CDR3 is TGTGCCAGCAGTGTAAATCTGGGGTTCGCTGAAGCTTTCTTT. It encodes CASSVNLGFAEAFF.